Each of the 11 T cell receptor beta chains below was sequenced from the same sample in a study of Graves' ophthalmopathy and Graves' hyperthyroidism. RNA transcripts yielded amplified TCR beta CDR3 regions. After a first-round RT-PCR with HTBI primers, a second-round multiplex PCR was run. A single record per CDR3 protein comes from TCRdb applying MiXCR to the multiplex PCR reads. Among around 1.1 million distinct CDR3 sequences listed, about 35% were seen once. The sequencing input was peripheral blood or thyroid tissue (not recorded which). The receptors originated from an adult man with Graves' hyperthyroidism.

In its sample, this clonotype was seen a few times. The chain joins TRBV5-5 to TRBJ2-7; D is tentatively TRBD1 or TRBD2 (5 bases each). Deletions cut 0 bases from V and 2 bases from J, with 12 bases between. CDR3 length equals 15 residues. Germline CDR1 reads SGHKS; CDR2 reads YYEKEE (reference sequence). In nucleotides, the CDR3 is TGTGCCAGCAGCTTGGAAGGGACGGAAGCCTACGAGCAGTACTTC. This sequence encodes CASSLEGTEAYEQYF.

As to this clonotype: With a much larger clone just one base away, this may be a read error. The J gene is TRBJ1-2, the V gene TRBV20-1; tentatively, D is TRBD1 (6 bases). The CDR3 is 12 amino acids. The germline CDR1 and CDR2 sequences are DFQATT and SNEGSKA (reference sequence). The CDR3 loop reads CSARTGTYGYAF. CDR3 in DNA: TGCAGTGCGCGAACAGGGACCTATGGCTACGCCTTC.

The chain combines TRBV15 with TRBJ1-6; TRBD1 aligns across 9 bases. Germline V gene data show CDR1 as LNHNV and CDR2 as YYDKDF (reference sequence). The CDR3 contains 15 residues. Trimming cost V 3 bases and J 10 bases; bases outside gene matches: 7. The CDR3 nucleotides are TGTGCCACCAGCAGTGTGGGACAGGGAAGGTCACCCCTCCACTTT. Its protein product is CATSSVGQGRSPLHF.

This clonotype was found once. The chain combines TRBV10-3 with TRBJ2-5, with D perhaps TRBD2 (6 bases). V was trimmed by 4 bases and J by 7 bases, leaving 7 bases between them. Germline V lookup: CDR1 ENHRY, CDR2 SYGVKD. The CDR3 contains 11 residues. The CDR3 coding sequence is TGTGCCATCAGTGTTAGCGGGACCCAGTACTTC. It encodes CAISVSGTQYF.

This clonotype has a count of ten or more. The chain links TRBV6-6 to TRBJ1-4; the D is unclear. This CDR3 is 15 amino acids long. Deletions cut 2 bases from V and 7 bases from J, with 14 bases between. CDR1 is MNHNY and CDR2 is SVGAGI in the germline V gene (reference sequence). The CDR3 loop is CASSYRAGVGEKLFF. CDR3 nucleotide sequence: TGTGCCAGCAGTTACCGAGCCGGGGTCGGTGAAAAACTGTTTTTT.

The chain recombines TRBV7-9 with TRBJ2-5, with D hard to call. CDR1 SEHNR and CDR2 FQNEAQ come from the germline V gene (reference sequence). There are 12 residues in the CDR3. V was clipped by 2 bases and J by 9 bases, with 10 bases between them. The chain's CDR3 is CASSLSSKAQYF. The CDR3 DNA is TGTGCCAGCAGCTTAAGTTCGAAGGCCCAGTACTTC.

This chain uses TRBV7-3 with TRBJ1-1, with 9 bases matching TRBD1. This CDR3 is built from 15 residues. V lost 8 bases to trimming and J lost 3 bases; unmatched junction nucleotides: 10. CDR1 is SGHTA, CDR2 FQGTGA, per germline. The CDR3 is CASDPTGGQHTEAFF. CDR3 in DNA: TGTGCCAGCGACCCGACAGGGGGACAGCACACTGAAGCTTTCTTT.

This clonotype was recorded a few times. J is TRBJ2-7 and V is TRBV6-2 or TRBV6-3; TRBD1 might be the D (5 bases). Trimming shortened V by 6 bases and J by 9 bases, and 12 bases separated the two germline ends. The length of the CDR3 is 11 residues. CDR1 is MNHEY, CDR2 SVGEGT, per germline. The CDR3 loop reads CASRGVVGQYF. The CDR3 region has the DNA TGTGCCAGCAGAGGGGTTGTCGGGCAGTACTTC.

This clonotype was counted at least ten times. This chain uses TRBV7-9 with TRBJ1-5, with D possibly TRBD1 on 5 matching bases. This CDR3 region has 15 residues. The germline V gene has CDR1 SEHNR and CDR2 FQNEAQ (reference sequence). Trimming pared 3 bases from V and 3 bases from J, leaving 12 bases between. The CDR3 here is CASSLGRAANQPQHF. For the CDR3, the DNA is TGTGCCAGCAGCTTGGGACGGGCCGCCAATCAGCCCCAGCATTTT.

This clonotype was counted at least ten times. The rearrangement links TRBV13 to TRBJ2-7; 9 bases agree with TRBD1. Germline V gene lookup returns CDR1 PRHDT and CDR2 FYEKMQ (reference sequence). V lost 5 bases, J lost 2 bases, and 7 bases stayed unmatched. CDR3 length: 15 amino acids. CDR3 residues: CASSRRDRVTYEQYF. CDR3 sequence (DNA): TGTGCCAGCAGCCGCCGGGACAGGGTAACCTACGAGCAGTACTTC. Full variable domain (remainder filled in from reference TRBV13 and TRBJ2-7): AAGVIQSPRHLIKEKRETATLKCYPIPRHDTVYWYQQGPGQDPQFLISFYEKMQSDKGSIPDRFSAQQFSDYHSELNMSSLELGDSALYFCASSRRDRVTYEQYFGPGTRLTVT.

This chain joins TRBV7-9 and TRBJ2-7; 11 positions agree with TRBD2. Germline assignment: CDR1 SEHNR and CDR2 FQNEAQ (reference sequence). V dropped 2 bases and J dropped 7; count of bases not matched to a gene: 7. The CDR3 has 15 amino acids. CDR3 DNA: TGTGCCAGCAGCTTATCACTAGCGGGAGTGGAAGAGCAGTACTTC. It is translated as CASSLSLAGVEEQYF.